A single sample gave rise to the 21 T cell receptor beta chains below, sequenced in a study of tumor and adjacent non-tumor tissue in lung cancer. The template was RNA from unsorted bulk tissue. TCRbeta libraries were built with three rounds of nested PCR, modified from ARM-PCR. TCRdb recomputed calls from the multiplex PCR reads with MiXCR, one row per CDR3 protein. The sample contains over 85,000 distinct CDR3 sequences, 84% of which appear only once. Sequencing was done on a sample of lung tumor tissue. These receptors all stem from a man aged 65 to 79 with non-small cell lung cancer.

About this clonotype itself: The germline gene is not matched at one end of the junction; a read error may be the cause. The J gene is TRBJ1-1, the V gene TRBV28; D is uncertain. The germline gives CDR1 MDHEN, CDR2 SYDVKM. The CDR3 length is 13 residues. The CDR3, as DNA: TGTGCCAGCAGTTTAGAGGTGGGAACTGAAGTTTTCTTT. Its translation is CASSLEVGTEVFF.

V and J are TRBV5-5 and TRBJ2-1, with a tentative D call TRBD2 (5 bases). V lost 2 bases, J lost 15 bases, and 27 bases lay in between. CDR3 length equals 16 residues. The germline CDR1 and CDR2 sequences are SGHKS and YYEKEE (reference sequence). CDR3 amino acids: CASSFFPGISYNEWFF. In DNA, the CDR3 is TGTGCCAGCAGCTTTTTTCCGGGGATCTCCTACAATGAGTGGTTCTTC.

Turning to this clonotype: At one end the junction does not follow the germline gene, possibly because of a read error. The CDR3 protein is CTSMTGTGLVIEAFF. In DNA, the CDR3 is TGTACCAGCATGACCGGGACAGGGTTGGTCATTGAAGCTTTCTTT. This chain joins TRBV6-5 and TRBJ1-1; TRBD1 agrees at 9 bases. Germline V gene sequence: CDR1 MNHEY, CDR2 SVGAGI. This CDR3 has 15 residues.

Turning to this clonotype: Since no conserved phenylalanine or tryptophan closes the CDR3, a read error is the likely cause. The chain carries TRBV4-2 and TRBJ2-5; D tentatively reads TRBD1 or TRBD2 (5 bases each). The length of the CDR3 is 13 residues. Germline CDR1 reads LGHNA; CDR2 reads YNFKEQ. This chain's CDR3 is CTSSVRWGETQYL. The CDR3 bases are TGTACCAGCAGCGTGCGATGGGGGGAGACCCAGTACCTC.

This clonotype was observed once. The germline gene is not matched at one end of the junction; a read error may be the cause. The chain is built from TRBV13 and TRBJ2-7, with a possible D match to TRBD2 (6 bases). Germline-derived CDR1 and CDR2 are PRHDT and FYEKMQ (reference sequence). There are 13 residues in the CDR3. This CDR3 reads CADSSTTGDELYF. The CDR3 region has the DNA TGTGCCGACAGCTCAACCACGGGGGACGAGCTGTACTTC.

This clonotype was seen repeatedly, ten times or more. The genes are TRBV21-1 and TRBJ1-1; the DNA was not used to check the table's D call, TRBD1. TRBV21-1 is termed a pseudogene. This CDR3 has 15 residues. CDR3 in amino acids: CASSKGQGRDREAFF. In DNA form, the CDR3 reads TGTGCCAGCAGCAAAGGACAGGGGAGGGACCGTGAAGCTTTCTTT.

The V and J genes are TRBV5-1 and TRBJ2-5; D ambiguous. Germline-derived CDR1 and CDR2 are SGHRS and YFSETQ. V gave up 1 base and J gave up 5 bases, with 6 bases separating them. The CDR3 extends over 12 amino acids. This CDR3 is CASSLNQETQYF. For the CDR3, the DNA is TGCGCCAGCAGCTTGAATCAGGAGACCCAGTACTTC. Filled out from reference TRBV5-1 and TRBJ2-5, the complete variable domain reads KAGVTQTPRYLIKTRGQQVTLSCSPISGHRSVSWYQQTPGQGLQFLFEYFSETQRNKGNFPGRFSGRQFSNSRSEMNVSTLELGDSALYLCASSLNQETQYFGPGTRLLVL.

About this clonotype itself: At one boundary the junction diverges from the germline segment, which might be a read error. CDR3 sequence (DNA): TGTACCAGCACTTTTAAAGATACGCAGTATTTT. It yields the protein CTSTFKDTQYF. The V and J genes are TRBV12-3 or TRBV12-4 and TRBJ2-3; unclear D gene. The CDR3 has 11 amino acids.

The chain carries TRBV6-5 and TRBJ2-1; D is unresolved. The germline gives CDR1 MNHEY, CDR2 SVGAGI. CDR3 size: 13 residues. Trimming took 6 bases from V and 8 from J, leaving 14 bases between them. The CDR3 loop reads CASRESDHYEQFF. CDR3 in DNA: TGTGCCAGCAGAGAGTCCGACCACTATGAGCAGTTCTTC.

CDR3 DNA sequence: TGTGCCAGCAGCGCTGCCGGGACAGGAGTCGTTGGTAACATTCAGTACTTC. Its protein product is CASSAAGTGVVGNIQYF. The chain is built from TRBV5-6 and TRBJ2-4; TRBD1 matches 8 bases. The germline V gene has CDR1 SGHDT and CDR2 YYEEEE. This CDR3 is 17 amino acids long. After removal of 4 bases from V and 7 bases from J, the junction contained 16 bases not matched to a gene.

Notes on this clonotype: One base away lies a much larger clone, so this may be a sequencing read error. The chain couples TRBV12-3 or TRBV12-4 to TRBJ2-5, with 7 nucleotides matching TRBD2. This CDR3 has 13 amino acids. The CDR3 here is CASSRGGKDTQYF. The DNA for the CDR3 is TGTGCCAGCAGCCGCGGGGGTAAAGATACCCAGTACTTC.

The V call is TRBV11-3, the J call TRBJ1-6; no clear D. Trimming pared 3 bases from V and 5 bases from J, leaving 14 bases between. The CDR3 has 16 amino acids. Germline V gene lookup returns CDR1 SGHNT and CDR2 YENEEA. For the CDR3, the DNA is TGTGCCAGCAGCTTTGAAACGACGGAAAATAATTCACCCCTCCACTTT. Translated, it gives CASSFETTENNSPLHF.

The chain carries TRBV10-2 and TRBJ1-5; D not resolved. The CDR3 has 16 amino acids. CDR1 WSHSY and CDR2 SAAADI come from the germline V gene. Trimming shortened V by 9 bases and J by 0 bases, and 18 bases separated the two germline ends. The CDR3 bases are TGCGCCAGGAAAACCGACAAGGATCGTAGCAATCAGCCCCAGCATTTT. Translating gives CARKTDKDRSNQPQHF.

As for this clonotype: The junction departs from germline at one end; a sequencing error may be responsible. This rearrangement joins TRBV11-2 to TRBJ2-7; D may be TRBD1 (5 bases). CDR1 and CDR2 (germline): SGHAT, FQNNGV. The CDR3 spans 15 residues. The CDR3 here is CASGLDPMGPYEQYF. CDR3 nucleotide sequence: TGTGCCAGCGGCTTAGACCCTATGGGGCCTTACGAGCAGTACTTC.

The CDR3 sequence is CASSFGGMVGNEQFF. The CDR3 DNA follows: TGTGCCAGCAGCTTTGGTGGTATGGTGGGGAATGAGCAGTTCTTC. The rearrangement uses TRBV5-4 and TRBJ2-1; unclear D gene. Germline CDR1 reads SGHNT; CDR2 reads YYREEE (reference sequence). This CDR3 region has 15 residues. The V and J ends lost 2 bases and 7 bases respectively, with 16 bases between them.

About this clonotype itself: The conserved phenylalanine or tryptophan is not found at the CDR3 terminus, so this likely reflects a read error. The chain carries TRBV29-1 and TRBJ1-5, with D maybe TRBD2 (7 bases). The DNA end favors TRBJ2-3, so the J call may be wrong. The CDR3 contains 13 residues. Per the germline V gene, CDR1 is SQVTM and CDR2 is ANQGSEA. CDR3 region: CSVEEQGGQPQYY. In DNA, the CDR3 is TGCAGCGTTGAAGAACAGGGAGGGCAGCCCCAGTATTAT.

With respect to this clonotype: A read error may produce the germline difference seen at one junction end. The CDR3 region has the DNA TGCGTCAGCAGCCCAAACAGGGGCAGAGGCTATACCTTC. Protein sequence: CVSSPNRGRGYTF. The rearrangement uses TRBV4-1 and TRBJ1-2; 7 bases map to TRBD1. From germline, CDR1 is MGHRA and CDR2 YSYEKL. The CDR3 runs to 13 residues.

On this clonotype itself: The conserved phenylalanine or tryptophan normally closing the CDR3 is absent here, so this likely arose from a read error. Because the CDR3's place on the DNA is in doubt, the DNA is left out and the CDR3 is given as listed by TCRdb. This sequence joins TRBV11-2 and TRBJ2-2; TRBD1, as called in the table, went unchecked against the DNA. The CDR3 is 16 amino acids in total, end residues counted. CDR1 and CDR2 (germline): SGHAT, FQNNGV. This CDR3 reads CASSLVGTGVAGELFM.

The V and J genes are TRBV6-2 or TRBV6-3 and TRBJ2-2, with TRBD2 matching 10 bases. The CDR3 length is 18 residues. V shed 7 bases and J 16 bases; nucleotides not matched to a gene: 27. Germline V lookup: CDR1 MNHEY, CDR2 SVGEGT. CDR3: CASNPLLGLAENTGKPFF. The CDR3 DNA reads TGTGCCAGCAATCCCCTCCTTGGACTAGCGGAGAACACCGGGAAGCCGTTTTTT.

Concerning this clonotype: One end of the junction is discordant with germline, which a read error may explain. The chain joins TRBV10-3 to TRBJ1-4; weak D call: TRBD1 (5 bases). The CDR3 has 15 residues. Per germline, CDR1 ENHRY and CDR2 SYGVKD. In DNA, the CDR3 is TGTGCCATCAGTGATCAGGGCGGTTATAATGGAAAACTGTTTTTT. Its translation: CAISDQGGYNGKLFF.

To note about this clonotype: The CDR3 does not end in the conserved phenylalanine or tryptophan, so this is likely a read error. This sequence joins TRBV4-1 and TRBJ2-5; TRBD2 is a possible D gene (5 bases). This CDR3 contains 15 residues. The germline gives CDR1 MGHRA, CDR2 YSYEKL. With 0 bases removed from V and 7 bases from J, the gap between germline ends came to 15 bases. CDR3: CASSQDRLSIATQYL. CDR3 coding DNA: TGCGCCAGCAGCCAAGATCGACTATCTATTGCGACCCAGTACCTC.